These 11 T cell receptor beta chains share one sample of origin, sequenced in a study of shared clonotypes between healthy human individuals. The data were produced by immunoSEQ multiplex PCR, yet TCRdb's version contains in-frame clones alone and is incomplete. The data contain 1.5 million to 2.5 million clones, about 95% of them seen just once; the ten biggest clones take up less than 1.5%. Naive CD8 populations comprised CD45RO-negative cells positively selected for CCR7, excluding terminally differentiated effector memory CD45RA+ cells. Sequencing was done on a sample of naive CD8+ T cells sorted from blood. The source of these receptors is a young man in good health.

V gene TRBV6-1 combines with J gene TRBJ2-7; 7 bases align to TRBD1. In germline, CDR1 is MNHNS, CDR2 SASEGT. The CDR3 has 11 amino acids. The J segment lost 5 bases and the V segment lost 6 bases, leaving 1 base of the junction unmatched. The CDR3: CASSDRDEQYF. The CDR3 DNA follows: TGTGCCAGCAGCGACAGGGACGAGCAGTACTTC.

This clone has just one count. The gene calls are TRBV7-8 and TRBJ1-1; 9 positions agree with TRBD1. CDR3 length: 16 amino acids. Per germline, CDR1 SGHVS and CDR2 FQNEAQ. The V and J ends lost 5 bases and 0 bases, in that order; junction bases with no gene match: 7. The CDR3 is CASSLIQGALNTEAFF. The CDR3 region has the DNA TGTGCCAGCAGCCTCATACAGGGGGCCTTGAACACTGAAGCTTTCTTT.

The chain employs TRBV5-1 and TRBJ1-5; D unresolved. Trimming cost V 5 bases and J 6 bases, with 18 bases left between them. The CDR3 is made up of 15 amino acids. The germline V gene encodes CDR1 SGHRS and CDR2 YFSETQ. CDR3 nucleotides: TGCGCCAGCAGATACGATCCAAAAGAAAGTCAGCCCCAGCATTTT. This sequence encodes CASRYDPKESQPQHF.

This clone was seen once. V and J are TRBV19 and TRBJ1-4, with D perhaps matching TRBD1 (5 bases). This CDR3 spans 16 amino acids. Trimming took off 5 bases at V and 0 bases at J, with 13 bases between the two ends. CDR1 and CDR2 (germline): LNHDA, SQIVND (reference sequence). Written as DNA, the CDR3 is TGTGCCAGTAGTCCGGGGACGATCGCAACTAATGAAAAACTGTTTTTT. Residues: CASSPGTIATNEKLFF.

This chain joins TRBV25-1 and TRBJ1-3; D gene unclear. V was cut by 10 bases and J by 4 bases, with 5 bases left in between. There are 10 residues in the CDR3. Germline V gene sequence: CDR1 MGHDK, CDR2 SYGVNS. Written as DNA, the CDR3 is TGTGCCACCTGGGGAAACACCATATATTTT. It translates to CATWGNTIYF.

This chain links TRBV25-1 with TRBJ2-1, with D tentatively TRBD2 (5 bases). From germline, CDR1 is MGHDK and CDR2 SYGVNS. The length of the CDR3 is 15 residues. V was cut by 3 bases and J by 2 bases, with 11 bases left in between. The CDR3 nucleotides read TGTGCCAGCAGTGACAAGGAGGTCGCCTACAATGAGCAGTTCTTC. As protein: CASSDKEVAYNEQFF.

The chain is built from TRBV13 and TRBJ1-2; D is ambiguous. The CDR3 has 14 amino acids. Germline-derived CDR1 and CDR2 are PRHDT and FYEKMQ (reference sequence). The ends were cut back, 6 bases at V and 0 bases at J, with 11 bases in the middle. Here the CDR3 DNA reads TGTGCCAGCAGTCCTACAGACTCTAACTATGGCTACACCTTC. Protein: CASSPTDSNYGYTF.

This chain links TRBV5-1 with TRBJ2-5; no reliable D call. The germline CDR1 and CDR2 sequences are SGHRS and YFSETQ. V dropped 0 bases and J dropped 2 bases, with 11 bases sitting between them. This CDR3 spans 15 amino acids. CDR3 sequence: CASSLVGALQETQYF. In nucleotides, the CDR3 is TGCGCCAGCAGCTTGGTGGGCGCCTTACAAGAGACCCAGTACTTC.

This clone was counted once. The rearrangement links TRBV5-8 to TRBJ2-5; D possibly uses TRBD1 or TRBD2 (6 bases each). From germline, CDR1 is SGHTS and CDR2 YDEGEE. The germline V and J ends were trimmed by 3 bases and 5 bases, with 23 bases remaining between them. The CDR3 is 17 amino acids. The CDR3 DNA reads TGTGCCAGCAGCTGGGGGGCTAGATCGTCACTGGATGAGACCCAGTACTTC. Protein sequence: CASSWGARSSLDETQYF.

Turning to this clone: Other nucleotide sequences in the sample specify the same CDR3. The CDR3 DNA reads TGCGCCAGCAGCCAAGCTAGCGGGGGGCTCTCCTACGAGCAGTACTTC. Translating it yields CASSQASGGLSYEQYF. The gene calls are TRBV4-1 and TRBJ2-7, with 11 bases aligning to TRBD2. Germline V lookup: CDR1 MGHRA, CDR2 YSYEKL. The CDR3 runs to 16 residues. The ends lost 1 base at V and 0 bases at J; junction bases unmatched: 2.

The chain links TRBV6-1 to TRBJ2-7; TRBD1 is a possible D gene (6 bases). The CDR3 is made up of 15 amino acids. Trimming pared 8 bases from V and 0 bases from J, leaving 17 bases between. Germline assignment: CDR1 MNHNS and CDR2 SASEGT. The DNA for the CDR3 is TGTGCCAGCTCTGTAGGGACATCCTTCTCCTACGAGCAGTACTTC. Its translation is CASSVGTSFSYEQYF.